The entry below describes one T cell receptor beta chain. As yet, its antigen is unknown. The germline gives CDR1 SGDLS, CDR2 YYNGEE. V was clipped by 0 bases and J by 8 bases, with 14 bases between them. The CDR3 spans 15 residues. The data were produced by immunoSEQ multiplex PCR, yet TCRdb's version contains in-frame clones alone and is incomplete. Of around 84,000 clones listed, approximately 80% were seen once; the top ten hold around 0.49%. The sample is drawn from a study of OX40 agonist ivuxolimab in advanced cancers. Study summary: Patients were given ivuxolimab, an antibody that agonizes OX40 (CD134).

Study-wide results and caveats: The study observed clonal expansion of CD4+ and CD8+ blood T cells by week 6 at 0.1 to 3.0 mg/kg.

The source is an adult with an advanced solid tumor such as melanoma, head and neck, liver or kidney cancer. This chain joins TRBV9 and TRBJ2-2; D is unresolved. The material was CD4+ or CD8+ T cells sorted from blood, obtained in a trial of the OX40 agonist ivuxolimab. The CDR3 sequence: CASSVENPPVGELFF. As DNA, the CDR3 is TGTGCCAGCAGCGTAGAGAATCCACCCGTGGGGGAGCTGTTTTTT. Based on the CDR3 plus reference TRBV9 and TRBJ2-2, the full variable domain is DSGVTQTPKHLITATGQRVTLRCSPRSGDLSVYWYQQSLDQGLQFLIQYYNGEERAKGNILERFSAQQFPDLHSELNLSSLELGDSALYFCASSVENPPVGELFFGEGSRLTVL.